The clone carrying this TCR beta chain was observed a few times. Its antigen remains unknown. The data were obtained in a study of shared clonotypes between healthy human individuals. Naive CD8 populations comprised CD45RO-negative cells positively selected for CCR7, excluding terminally differentiated effector memory CD45RA+ cells. Study conclusions and caveats: Large sequencing depth failed to make sorted-subset sequencing complete, rarefaction showed.

The protocol was immunoSEQ multiplex PCR, while the TCRdb copy is restricted to in-frame clones and leaves out a portion. The table shows about 2.1 million clones, with around 93% occurring only once. The sequence was collected from a man younger than 35 in good health. Some clones in this sample may be carry-over from other donors' samples. The material sequenced was naive CD8+ T cells from PBMCs.

The CDR3 spells CSAPGHPRNTEAFF. As DNA, the CDR3 is TGCAGCGCCCCTGGACACCCCCGGAACACTGAAGCTTTCTTT. The chain combines TRBV29-1 with TRBJ1-1, with D possibly TRBD1 on 5 matching bases. Germline CDR1 reads SQVTM; CDR2 reads ANQGSEA. Deletions cut 7 bases from V and 1 base from J, with 16 bases between. This CDR3 comprises 14 residues.